Below, 3 T cell receptor beta chains from the same sample are listed, as sequenced in a study of blood T cell repertoires in COVID-19. Sequenced by immunoSEQ multiplex PCR; TCRdb stores in-frame clones only, minus some. Altogether 400,000 to 450,000 clones are present, approximately 88% being singletons, with the ten largest covering over 9.5%. The specimen was peripheral blood. These receptor sequences come from a woman aged 45 to 65 with COVID-19, enrolled during active disease.

The chain uses TRBV3-1 (or the pseudogene TRBV3-2) and TRBJ1-2; perhaps TRBD1 as D (5 bases). This CDR3 has 13 amino acids. Between the trimmed V and J ends, which lost 4 bases and 8 bases, there was a span of 14 bases. CDR1 is LGHDT, CDR2 YNNKEL, per germline (reference sequence). CDR3: CASSRSDRGGYTF. CDR3 coding DNA: TGTGCCAGCAGCCGCTCGGACCGGGGGGGCTACACCTTC.

The chain couples TRBV12-5 to TRBJ1-5; D is possibly TRBD1 (6 bases). V was shortened by 7 bases and J by 6 bases, with 19 bases between the two germline ends. The CDR3 covers 15 residues. Germline CDR1 is LGHNT and CDR2 is FRNRAP. CDR3 nucleotide sequence: TGTGCTAGTGCCCTGGCTACAGGGCTGGTTCAGCCCCAGCATTTT. It translates to CASALATGLVQPQHF.

The rearrangement links TRBV10-3 to TRBJ2-6; perhaps TRBD1 as D (5 bases). Between the trimmed V and J ends, which lost 2 bases and 0 bases, there was a span of 11 bases. Germline lookup yields CDR1 ENHRY and CDR2 SYGVKD. The CDR3 spans 17 residues. CDR3 sequence: CAISEDSLFSGANVLTF. Here the CDR3 DNA reads TGTGCCATCAGTGAGGACAGCCTATTCTCTGGGGCCAACGTCCTGACTTTC.